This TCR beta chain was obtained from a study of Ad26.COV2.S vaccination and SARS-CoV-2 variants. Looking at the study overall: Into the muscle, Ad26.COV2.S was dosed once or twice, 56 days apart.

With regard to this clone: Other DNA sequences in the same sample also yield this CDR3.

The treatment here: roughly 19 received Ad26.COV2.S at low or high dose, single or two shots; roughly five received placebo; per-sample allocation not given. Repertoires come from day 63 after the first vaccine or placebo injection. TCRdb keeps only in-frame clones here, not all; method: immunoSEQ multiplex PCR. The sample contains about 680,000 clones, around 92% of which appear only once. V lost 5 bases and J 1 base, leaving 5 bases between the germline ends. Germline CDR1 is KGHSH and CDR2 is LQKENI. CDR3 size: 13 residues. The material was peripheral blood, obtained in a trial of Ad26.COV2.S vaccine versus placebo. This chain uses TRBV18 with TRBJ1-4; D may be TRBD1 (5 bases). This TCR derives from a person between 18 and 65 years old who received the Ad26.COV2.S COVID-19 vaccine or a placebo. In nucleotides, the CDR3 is TGTGCCAGCTCAAGGGGAACTAATGAAAAACTGTTTTTT. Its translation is CASSRGTNEKLFF. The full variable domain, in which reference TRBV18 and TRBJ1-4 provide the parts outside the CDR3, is NAGVMQNPRHLVRRRGQEARLRCSPMKGHSHVYWYRQLPEEGLKFMVYLQKENIIDESGMPKERFSAEFPKEGPSILRIQQVVRGDSAAYFCASSRGTNEKLFFGSGTQLSVL.